This TCR beta chain comes out of a study of naive and memory T cell subsets. Study outcomes and limitations: A clonotype means one alpha or beta sequence, not an alpha/beta pair. There was no ground truth to check naive and memory subset results.

On this clonotype itself: Its antigen remains unidentified.

The beta constant-region primer was an equimolar mix of two oligonucleotides covering TRBC1 and TRBC2. An oligonucleotide with the SP2 primer and a 12-nucleotide UMI was ligated to the cDNA 3' end. TCRdb called the UMI-ligation and nested PCR reads again in MiXCR, with one record for every CDR3 protein. The table has tens of thousands of distinct CDR3 sequences, roughly 15% seen once; the top ten hold 20% to 25%. The sequenced material came from effector memory CD4+ T cells from blood. As to subset: effector memory, CD45RA- CD27-. This TCR came from a human donor in good health.

The CDR3 loop reads CASSIASQSSYEQYF. The CDR3 DNA reads TGTGCCAGTAGTATAGCTTCCCAGAGCTCCTACGAGCAGTACTTC. The V and J genes are TRBV19 and TRBJ2-7, with D uncertain. The CDR3 contains 15 residues. The germline V gene has CDR1 LNHDA and CDR2 SQIVND (reference sequence). Trimming pared 1 base from V and 0 bases from J, leaving 10 bases between.